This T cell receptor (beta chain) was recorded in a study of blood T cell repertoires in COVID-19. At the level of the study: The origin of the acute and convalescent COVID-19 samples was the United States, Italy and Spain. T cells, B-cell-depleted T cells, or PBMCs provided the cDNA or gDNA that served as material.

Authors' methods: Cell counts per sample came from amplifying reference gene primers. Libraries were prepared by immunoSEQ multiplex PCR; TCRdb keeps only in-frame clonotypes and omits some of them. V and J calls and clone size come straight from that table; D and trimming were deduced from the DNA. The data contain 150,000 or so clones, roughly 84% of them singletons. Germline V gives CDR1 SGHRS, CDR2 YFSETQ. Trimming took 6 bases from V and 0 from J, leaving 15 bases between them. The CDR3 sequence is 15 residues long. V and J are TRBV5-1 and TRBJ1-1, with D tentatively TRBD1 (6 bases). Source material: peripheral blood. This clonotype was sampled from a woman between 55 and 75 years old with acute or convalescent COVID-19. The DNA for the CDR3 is TGCGCCAGCACCGCGGCGGGGGGCCTGAACACTGAAGCTTTCTTT. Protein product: CASTAAGGLNTEAFF.